Presented here are 10 T cell receptor beta chains from one specimen sequenced in a study of immune reconstitution after stem cell transplant in scleroderma. TCRdb reprocessed the RT-PCR reads with MiXCR, giving one entry per CDR3 protein. Of some 2,000 distinct CDR3 sequences in the sample, about 15% were seen once. The material was obtained before or after autologous hematopoietic stem cell transplantation (not recorded which). These receptor sequences come from a female donor with systemic sclerosis.

This chain uses TRBV18 with TRBJ2-5; no definite D call. Germline-derived CDR1 and CDR2 are KGHSH and LQKENI. The CDR3 length is 10 residues. The germline V and J ends were trimmed by 4 bases and 4 bases, with 1 base remaining between them. The CDR3 is CASSLETQYF. The DNA of the CDR3 is TGTGCCAGCTCACTAGAGACCCAGTACTTC. The variable domain in full, with the rest retrieved from reference TRBV18 and TRBJ2-5, is NAGVMQNPRHLVRRRGQEARLRCSPMKGHSHVYWYRQLPEEGLKFMVYLQKENIIDESGMPKERFSAEFPKEGPSILRIQQVVRGDSAAYFCASSLETQYFGPGTRLLVL.

In this sample, this clonotype is medium-sized. This chain links TRBV29-1 with TRBJ1-2; D ambiguous. Trimming cost V 3 bases and J 12 bases, with 5 bases left between them. The CDR3 covers 8 residues. Germline values: CDR1 SQVTM, CDR2 ANQGSEA. The CDR3 loop reads CSVDGNTF. DNA for the CDR3: TGCAGCGTTGACGGGAACACCTTC.

This clonotype was detected many times. V and J are TRBV20-1 and TRBJ2-5; D gene uncertain. CDR3 length: 11 amino acids. CDR1 DFQATT and CDR2 SNEGSKA come from the germline V gene (reference sequence). The ends were cut back, 6 bases at V and 5 bases at J, with 10 bases in the middle. The CDR3 reads CSARPVETQYF. Here the CDR3 DNA reads TGCAGTGCGAGACCAGTGGAGACCCAGTACTTC.

This clonotype counts as medium-sized. V is TRBV30 and J is TRBJ1-5; D gene ambiguous. Per germline, CDR1 GTSNPN and CDR2 SVGIG (reference sequence). CDR3 length: 14 residues. V was cut by 0 bases and J by 7 bases, with 13 bases left in between. CDR3: CAWSVLTSDQPQHF. CDR3 DNA: TGTGCCTGGAGTGTACTGACATCAGACCAGCCCCAGCATTTT. The full variable domain, with the rest looked up from reference TRBV30 and TRBJ1-5, is SQTIHQWPATLVQPVGSPLSLECTVEGTSNPNLYWYRQAAGRGLQLLFYSVGIGQISSEVPQNLSASRPQDRQFILSSKKLLLSDSGFYLCAWSVLTSDQPQHFGDGTRLSIL.

J is TRBJ2-4 and V is TRBV7-2, with 8 bases matching TRBD1. Germline V gives CDR1 SGHTA, CDR2 FQGNSA. V lost 5 bases, J lost 6 bases, and 3 bases stayed unmatched. CDR3 length: 13 amino acids. The CDR3 loop is CASSQGTGNIQYF. The DNA for the CDR3 is TGTGCCAGCAGCCAAGGGACAGGAAACATTCAGTACTTC.

The chain is built from TRBV28 and TRBJ2-7; a possible D gene is TRBD1 (7 bases). The CDR3 covers 11 residues. Germline CDR1 is MDHEN and CDR2 is SYDVKM. V lost 7 bases to trimming and J lost 6 bases, with 10 bases between them. CDR3 nucleotides: TGTGCCAGCAACCAGGGGGGCGAGCAGTACTTC. Its translation: CASNQGGEQYF.

This clonotype occurred many times. This chain connects TRBV12-3 or TRBV12-4 to TRBJ1-1; no firm D call. This CDR3 region has 13 residues. The V end lost 3 bases, the J end lost 5 bases, and 10 bases lay between the germline ends. The CDR3: CASSFSYLTEAFF. DNA of the CDR3: TGTGCCAGCAGTTTTTCGTATTTGACTGAAGCTTTCTTT.

By proportion, this clonotype is large. The chain couples TRBV6-5 to TRBJ2-3; 7 bases line up with TRBD2. This CDR3 comprises 16 residues. Trimming took 5 bases from V and 2 from J; bases not matched to a gene: 10. Germline CDR1 and CDR2: MNHEY and SVGAGI. This CDR3 is CASSGLSSGSTDTQYF. The CDR3 nucleotides read TGTGCCAGCAGTGGACTATCTAGCGGCTCCACAGATACGCAGTATTTT.

Within the sample, this clonotype is medium-sized. The rearrangement joins TRBV20-1 to TRBJ2-5, with D tentatively TRBD1 or TRBD2 (6 bases each). Germline loops: CDR1 DFQATT, CDR2 SNEGSKA (reference sequence). Trimming took off 3 bases at V and 5 bases at J, with 16 bases between the two ends. The CDR3 covers 14 residues. In nucleotides, the CDR3 is TGCAGTGCTAGCCCCCTGGGGGGCTTGGAGACCCAGTACTTC. Its translation is CSASPLGGLETQYF.

By frequency in the sample, this clonotype is medium-sized. The rearrangement links TRBV20-1 to TRBJ1-5, with TRBD1 matching over 12 bases. Germline V gene sequence: CDR1 DFQATT, CDR2 SNEGSKA (reference sequence). Trimming at V came to 1 base and at J to 0 bases, leaving 10 bases not matched to a gene. The CDR3 covers 19 residues. CDR3 region: CSARGNRDRGLYSNQPQHF. The CDR3 bases are TGCAGTGCTAGAGGGAACCGGGACAGGGGGCTGTATAGCAATCAGCCCCAGCATTTT.